The clone carrying this TCR beta chain appeared a few times. The data derive from a study of blood T cell repertoires in COVID-19. The repertoire was sequenced with immunoSEQ multiplex PCR; TCRdb's copy has only in-frame clones and lacks some. Among around 300,000 clones listed, 83% were seen once. Trimming cost V 8 bases and J 2 bases; bases outside gene matches: 8. The CDR3 is made up of 15 amino acids. Germline CDR1 and CDR2: SNHLY and FYNNEI. The clonotype was recovered from a man aged 30 to 39 with active or convalescent COVID-19. The chain has TRBV2 and TRBJ2-3; 9 positions match TRBD2. Sequenced sample: peripheral blood. The CDR3 nucleotides read TGTGCCAGCGGGGCTAGCGGGAAGAACACAGATACGCAGTATTTT. This sequence encodes CASGASGKNTDTQYF.